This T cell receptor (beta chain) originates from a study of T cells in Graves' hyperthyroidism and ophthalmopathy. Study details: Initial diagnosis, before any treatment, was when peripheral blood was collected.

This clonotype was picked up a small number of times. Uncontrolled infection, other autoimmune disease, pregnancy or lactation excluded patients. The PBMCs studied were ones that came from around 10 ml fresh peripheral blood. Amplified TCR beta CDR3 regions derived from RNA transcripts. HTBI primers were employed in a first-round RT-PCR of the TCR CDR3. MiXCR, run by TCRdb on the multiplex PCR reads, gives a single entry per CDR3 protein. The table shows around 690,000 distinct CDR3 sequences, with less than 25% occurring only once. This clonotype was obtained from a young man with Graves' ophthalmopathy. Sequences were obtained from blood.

CDR3: CATREAGEADTQYF. The CDR3 nucleotides are TGTGCCACCCGCGAAGCGGGAGAGGCCGATACGCAGTATTTT. The V gene is TRBV24-1, the J gene TRBJ2-3; 8 nucleotides match TRBD2. CDR3 size: 14 residues. Germline values: CDR1 KGHDR, CDR2 SFDVKD. The V segment lost 9 bases and the J segment 6 bases; nucleotides outside the gene matches: 10.